This TCR beta chain was sequenced during a study of blood T cell repertoires in COVID-19. Overall study: The United States, Italy and Spain were the sources of the acute and convalescent COVID-19 samples. Sources were T cells, B-cell-depleted T cells, or PBMCs; the material itself was cDNA or gDNA.

Seattle researchers signed up patients amid active infection and tracked them longitudinally. Original analysis: Amplification from reference gene primers served as the basis for estimated nucleated cell counts. Data came from immunoSEQ multiplex PCR; TCRdb stores just in-frame clones and leaves some out. The D gene and trimming were derived from the DNA, and the V and J assignments and clone size from that table. The sample contains under 200,000 clones, 80% to 90% of which appear only once. The CDR3 consists of 16 residues. V was shortened by 0 bases and J by 6 bases, with 16 bases between the two germline ends. The germline V gene has CDR1 SGDLS and CDR2 YYNGEE.

The source is a woman aged 45-65 years with COVID-19, enrolled during active disease. Source material: peripheral blood. The genes are TRBV9 and TRBJ2-1; tentatively, D is TRBD2 (6 bases). The CDR3 loop is CASSVAERASLNEQFF. As DNA, the CDR3 is TGTGCCAGCAGCGTAGCAGAGCGGGCCAGTCTCAATGAGCAGTTCTTC. The complete variable domain, with remaining parts taken from reference TRBV9 and TRBJ2-1, reads DSGVTQTPKHLITATGQRVTLRCSPRSGDLSVYWYQQSLDQGLQFLIQYYNGEERAKGNILERFSAQQFPDLHSELNLSSLELGDSALYFCASSVAERASLNEQFFGPGTRLTVL.